Described below is a single T cell receptor beta chain sequence and its context. The sample comes from a study of technical replicates of blood from a few donors. The method was immunoSEQ multiplex PCR; TCRdb's version includes in-frame clones alone and lacks a portion of them. The table has around 13,000 clones, roughly 94% seen once. The specimen sequenced was PBMCs. The source of this sequence is a human donor in good health.

CDR3 amino acids: CASSVTGDPDTQYF. In nucleotides, the CDR3 is TGTGCCAGCAGCGTGACAGGGGACCCAGATACGCAGTATTTT. The chain couples TRBV9 to TRBJ2-3; 8 bases fit TRBD1. CDR1 is SGDLS and CDR2 is YYNGEE in the germline V gene. This CDR3 has 14 residues. V lost 2 bases, J lost 4 bases, and 3 bases stayed unmatched. The entire variable domain, with the rest obtained from reference TRBV9 and TRBJ2-3, is as follows: DSGVTQTPKHLITATGQRVTLRCSPRSGDLSVYWYQQSLDQGLQFLIQYYNGEERAKGNILERFSAQQFPDLHSELNLSSLELGDSALYFCASSVTGDPDTQYFGPGTRLTVL.